This TCR beta chain comes out of a study of T cell repertoires in cytomegalovirus infection. There are many counts of this clonotype. Its antigen is not known. Findings and caveats of the study: Predominance within the ex vivo response was attributable to HLA-C-restricted CMV-specific TCR beta clonotypes.

Germline trimming cut 3 bases from V and 8 bases from J; bases unmatched to any gene: 6. CDR3 length: 14 residues. From germline, CDR1 is SGHRS and CDR2 YFSETQ. TCRdb reprocessed the reads with MiXCR, giving one entry per CDR3 protein. The table lists almost 300,000 distinct CDR3 sequences, approximately 8.9% of them singletons, with around 2.6% in the top ten. The chain combines TRBV5-1 with TRBJ1-4; 8 bases match TRBD1. The sample taken for sequencing was PBMCs. The receptor's source is a human donor in good health (CMV status not recorded). Some clones in this sample may be carry-over from other donors' samples. This CDR3 reads CASSYGQGTEKLFF. DNA for the CDR3: TGCGCCAGCAGCTACGGACAGGGAACCGAAAAACTGTTTTTT.